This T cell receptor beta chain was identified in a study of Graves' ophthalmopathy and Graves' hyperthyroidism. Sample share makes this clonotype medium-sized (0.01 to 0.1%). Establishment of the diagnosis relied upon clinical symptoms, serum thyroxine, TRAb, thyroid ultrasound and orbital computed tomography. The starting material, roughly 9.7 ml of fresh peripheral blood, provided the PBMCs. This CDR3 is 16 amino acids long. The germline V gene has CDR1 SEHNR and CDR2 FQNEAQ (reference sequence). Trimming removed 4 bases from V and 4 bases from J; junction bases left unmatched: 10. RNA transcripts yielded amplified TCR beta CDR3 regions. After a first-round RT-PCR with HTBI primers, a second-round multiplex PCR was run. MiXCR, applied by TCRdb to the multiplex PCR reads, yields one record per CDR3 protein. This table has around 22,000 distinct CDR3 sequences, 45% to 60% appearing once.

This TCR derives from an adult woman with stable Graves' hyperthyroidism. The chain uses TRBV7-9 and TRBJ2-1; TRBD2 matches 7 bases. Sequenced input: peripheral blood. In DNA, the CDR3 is TGTGCCAGCAGCTACACTAAGCGGGGATCTTACAATGAGCAGTTCTTC. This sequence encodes CASSYTKRGSYNEQFF.